A selection of T cell receptor beta chains follows, all from one sample in a study of cytomegalovirus exposure and HLA in healthy donors. The assay was immunoSEQ multiplex PCR, and TCRdb's table has in-frame clones only and misses some. The sample has nearly 95,000 clones, approximately 57% seen once. Material for sequencing was PBMCs. These receptors came from a woman younger than 45 in good health and CMV-seronegative. Both conserved end residues are part of each CDR3. The order of the fields is D gene, clone size, J gene, V gene, CDR3 protein, CDR3 DNA. The D gene is left open where the match is weak. Size is omitted from some rows. Given values are once, few, many or a class for expanded clones.

d_call: .
clone_size: .
j_call: TRBJ1-4
v_call: TRBV5-1
cdr3_aa: CASSLAGEEKLFF
cdr3_nt: TGCGCCAGCAGCTTGGCCGGGGAGGAAAAACTGTTTTTT

d_call: TRBD1
clone_size: .
j_call: TRBJ2-7
v_call: TRBV29-1
cdr3_aa: CSVKMNTGAYYEQYF
cdr3_nt: TGCAGCGTTAAAATGAACACAGGGGCTTACTACGAGCAGTACTTC

d_call: .
clone_size: .
j_call: TRBJ2-7
v_call: TRBV6-1
cdr3_aa: CASSRTVTYEQYF
cdr3_nt: TGTGCCAGCAGTCGTACGGTTACCTACGAGCAGTACTTC

d_call: .
clone_size: .
j_call: TRBJ1-1
v_call: TRBV5-4
cdr3_aa: CASSPPGGPALNTEAFF
cdr3_nt: TGTGCCAGCAGCCCCCCTGGGGGCCCGGCCTTGAACACTGAAGCTTTCTTT

d_call: .
clone_size: .
j_call: TRBJ2-7
v_call: TRBV19
cdr3_aa: CASSTTVSYEQYF
cdr3_nt: TGTGCCAGTAGTACGACAGTTTCCTACGAGCAGTACTTC

d_call: TRBD1
clone_size: .
j_call: TRBJ2-7
v_call: TRBV5-1
cdr3_aa: CASSVQQGKSYEQYF
cdr3_nt: TGCGCCAGCAGCGTACAACAGGGGAAGTCCTACGAGCAGTACTTC

d_call: .
clone_size: .
j_call: TRBJ2-7
v_call: TRBV29-1
cdr3_aa: CSVENQGSYEQYF
cdr3_nt: TGCAGCGTTGAAAACCAAGGGAGCTACGAGCAGTACTTC

d_call: .
clone_size: .
j_call: TRBJ2-2
v_call: TRBV5-1
cdr3_aa: CASSSQGGELFF
cdr3_nt: TGCGCCAGCAGCTCCCAGGGCGGGGAGCTGTTTTTT

d_call: .
clone_size: .
j_call: TRBJ1-6
v_call: TRBV4-1
cdr3_aa: CASNPSGTSDSPLHF
cdr3_nt: TGCGCCAGCAACCCAAGCGGGACAAGTGATTCACCCCTCCACTTT

d_call: TRBD1
clone_size: once
j_call: TRBJ2-7
v_call: TRBV7-9
cdr3_aa: CASSSRGLEYEQYF
cdr3_nt: TGTGCCAGCAGCTCCAGGGGGCTTGAATACGAGCAGTACTTC

d_call: TRBD2
clone_size: few
j_call: TRBJ2-3
v_call: TRBV7-6
cdr3_aa: CASSLEVTSEDTQYF
cdr3_nt: TGTGCCAGCAGCTTAGAGGTTACTAGCGAGGATACGCAGTATTTT

d_call: TRBD2
clone_size: .
j_call: TRBJ2-5
v_call: TRBV11-2
cdr3_aa: CASSGGASGGAQETQYF
cdr3_nt: TGTGCCAGCAGCGGCGGGGCTAGCGGGGGGGCTCAGGAGACCCAGTACTTC

d_call: TRBD1
clone_size: .
j_call: TRBJ1-6
v_call: TRBV2
cdr3_aa: CASNMDRGSYNSPLHF
cdr3_nt: TGTGCCAGCAACATGGACAGGGGTTCCTATAATTCACCCCTCCACTTT

d_call: TRBD2
clone_size: .
j_call: TRBJ2-7
v_call: TRBV5-1
cdr3_aa: CASSSGTSGSAYEQYF
cdr3_nt: TGCGCCAGCAGTTCCGGGACTAGCGGGAGCGCCTACGAGCAGTACTTC

d_call: .
clone_size: once
j_call: TRBJ2-3
v_call: TRBV9
cdr3_aa: CASSVALTEPDTQYF
cdr3_nt: TGTGCCAGCAGCGTAGCTCTAACCGAGCCAGATACGCAGTATTTT

d_call: .
clone_size: .
j_call: TRBJ1-3
v_call: TRBV25-1
cdr3_aa: CATQTGLSGNTIYF
cdr3_nt: TGTGCCACCCAGACAGGCCTCTCTGGAAACACCATATATTTT

d_call: .
clone_size: .
j_call: TRBJ1-6
v_call: TRBV5-1
cdr3_aa: CASSRSPLYNSPLHF
cdr3_nt: TGCGCCAGCAGCCGGTCCCCCTTATATAATTCACCCCTCCACTTT

d_call: TRBD1
clone_size: .
j_call: TRBJ2-7
v_call: TRBV27
cdr3_aa: CASKKGQGAYEQYF
cdr3_nt: TGTGCCAGCAAAAAGGGACAGGGGGCGTACGAGCAGTACTTC

d_call: .
clone_size: once
j_call: TRBJ1-5
v_call: TRBV6-5
cdr3_aa: CASSYSFGSNQPQHF
cdr3_nt: TGTGCCAGCAGTTATAGTTTCGGTAGCAATCAGCCCCAGCATTTT

d_call: TRBD1
clone_size: few
j_call: TRBJ1-6
v_call: TRBV7-3
cdr3_aa: CASSLGTGMSPLHF
cdr3_nt: TGTGCCAGCAGCTTGGGGACAGGGATGTCACCCCTCCACTTT

d_call: .
clone_size: .
j_call: TRBJ1-2
v_call: TRBV4-3
cdr3_aa: CASSFRARVTGYTF
cdr3_nt: .

d_call: .
clone_size: .
j_call: TRBJ2-2
v_call: TRBV5-1
cdr3_aa: CASSWLETGNTGELFF
cdr3_nt: TGCGCCAGCAGCTGGCTGGAGACAGGGAACACCGGGGAGCTGTTTTTT

d_call: TRBD1
clone_size: .
j_call: TRBJ1-4
v_call: TRBV5-1
cdr3_aa: CASSQGQPNEKLFF
cdr3_nt: TGCGCCAGCAGCCAGGGACAGCCTAATGAAAAACTGTTTTTT

d_call: .
clone_size: .
j_call: TRBJ1-1
v_call: TRBV10-3
cdr3_aa: CAISESISRQDSSRAFF
cdr3_nt: TGTGCCATCAGTGAGTCGATCTCTCGGCAGGACTCTTCCAGGGCTTTCTTT

d_call: TRBD1
clone_size: .
j_call: TRBJ2-2
v_call: TRBV6-1
cdr3_aa: CASSERGTAPVTGELFF
cdr3_nt: TGTGCCAGCAGCGAACGAGGGACAGCGCCGGTCACCGGGGAGCTGTTTTTT

d_call: TRBD1
clone_size: few
j_call: TRBJ2-1
v_call: TRBV11-3
cdr3_aa: CASSWGTARGYNEQFF
cdr3_nt: TGTGCCAGCAGCTGGGGGACAGCCCGGGGATACAATGAGCAGTTCTTC

d_call: .
clone_size: few
j_call: TRBJ1-2
v_call: TRBV15
cdr3_aa: CATSTLGGKNYGYTF
cdr3_nt: TGTGCCACCAGCACCCTGGGCGGGAAGAACTATGGCTACACCTTC

d_call: TRBD2
clone_size: .
j_call: TRBJ2-1
v_call: TRBV9
cdr3_aa: CASSSGGSSYNEQFF
cdr3_nt: TGTGCCAGCAGCTCGGGCGGGAGCTCCTACAATGAGCAGTTCTTC

d_call: TRBD1
clone_size: .
j_call: TRBJ1-1
v_call: TRBV19
cdr3_aa: CASSIERTGWIDTEAFF
cdr3_nt: TGTGCCAGTAGTATAGAGAGGACAGGGTGGATTGACACTGAAGCTTTCTTT

d_call: .
clone_size: few
j_call: TRBJ1-5
v_call: TRBV7-9
cdr3_aa: CASSFIESNQPQHF
cdr3_nt: TGTGCCAGCAGCTTCATCGAGAGCAATCAGCCCCAGCATTTT

d_call: TRBD2
clone_size: .
j_call: TRBJ2-5
v_call: TRBV6-1
cdr3_aa: CASSYTGTRGETQYF
cdr3_nt: TGTGCCAGCAGCTATACCGGGACTAGAGGAGAGACCCAGTACTTC

d_call: .
clone_size: .
j_call: TRBJ2-7
v_call: TRBV27
cdr3_aa: CASSLSAGPVSEQYF
cdr3_nt: TGTGCCAGCAGTTTATCGGCGGGCCCAGTTTCCGAGCAGTACTTC

d_call: TRBD1
clone_size: .
j_call: TRBJ1-2
v_call: TRBV18
cdr3_aa: CASSSDRAYGYTF
cdr3_nt: TGTGCCAGCTCATCCGACAGGGCCTATGGCTACACCTTC

d_call: TRBD1
clone_size: .
j_call: TRBJ2-3
v_call: TRBV5-1
cdr3_aa: CASSSMDRARTDTQYF
cdr3_nt: TGCGCCAGCAGCTCCATGGACAGGGCTCGCACAGATACGCAGTATTTT

d_call: TRBD1
clone_size: .
j_call: TRBJ1-1
v_call: TRBV5-1
cdr3_aa: CASSANRGMNTEAFF
cdr3_nt: TGCGCCAGCAGCGCAAACAGGGGGATGAACACTGAAGCTTTCTTT

d_call: .
clone_size: few
j_call: TRBJ2-7
v_call: TRBV9
cdr3_aa: CASSAHGGRSSYEQYF
cdr3_nt: TGTGCCAGCAGCGCCCATGGGGGCCGGAGCTCCTACGAGCAGTACTTC

d_call: TRBD1
clone_size: many
j_call: TRBJ1-5
v_call: TRBV5-1
cdr3_aa: CASSLEGAAFQPQHF
cdr3_nt: TGCGCCAGCAGCTTGGAGGGGGCTGCTTTTCAGCCCCAGCATTTT

d_call: TRBD1
clone_size: .
j_call: TRBJ2-1
v_call: TRBV9
cdr3_aa: CASSPGTGVTNEQFF
cdr3_nt: TGTGCCAGCAGCCCCGGGACAGGGGTTACCAATGAGCAGTTCTTC

d_call: TRBD2
clone_size: once
j_call: TRBJ2-5
v_call: TRBV10-3
cdr3_aa: CAISGWGGGARETQYF
cdr3_nt: TGTGCCATCAGTGGCTGGGGCGGGGGGGCCAGGGAGACCCAGTACTTC

d_call: .
clone_size: few
j_call: TRBJ1-2
v_call: TRBV19
cdr3_aa: CASSPRQSNYGYTF
cdr3_nt: TGTGCCAGTAGTCCTCGACAGTCAAACTATGGCTACACCTTC

d_call: TRBD1
clone_size: .
j_call: TRBJ1-2
v_call: TRBV9
cdr3_aa: CASSAGTADGYTF
cdr3_nt: TGTGCCAGCAGCGCCGGGACAGCTGATGGCTACACCTTC

d_call: TRBD2
clone_size: .
j_call: TRBJ2-1
v_call: TRBV7-6
cdr3_aa: CASSPRTSGKQFF
cdr3_nt: TGTGCCAGCAGCCCACGGACTAGCGGGAAGCAGTTCTTC

d_call: TRBD2
clone_size: .
j_call: TRBJ2-3
v_call: TRBV27
cdr3_aa: CASSLGGLGQDTQYF
cdr3_nt: TGTGCCAGCAGTTTAGGGGGACTAGGTCAAGATACGCAGTATTTT

d_call: .
clone_size: .
j_call: TRBJ1-2
v_call: TRBV5-8
cdr3_aa: CASRGGQGFYGYTF
cdr3_nt: TGTGCCAGCCGCGGGGGGCAGGGATTCTATGGCTACACCTTC

d_call: TRBD2
clone_size: .
j_call: TRBJ2-1
v_call: TRBV10-2
cdr3_aa: CASSAFWGGNNEQFF
cdr3_nt: TGCGCCAGCAGTGCGTTCTGGGGGGGAAACAATGAGCAGTTCTTC

d_call: TRBD1
clone_size: .
j_call: TRBJ1-2
v_call: TRBV5-1
cdr3_aa: CASSPDRDYGYTF
cdr3_nt: TGCGCCAGCAGCCCCGACAGGGACTATGGCTACACCTTC

d_call: .
clone_size: .
j_call: TRBJ1-4
v_call: TRBV19
cdr3_aa: CASSIPKGEEKLFF
cdr3_nt: TGTGCCAGTAGTATACCGAAGGGAGAAGAAAAACTGTTTTTT

d_call: .
clone_size: .
j_call: TRBJ1-2
v_call: TRBV12-5
cdr3_aa: CASGLTRGDDYGYTF
cdr3_nt: TGTGCTAGTGGTTTGACCCGGGGGGACGACTATGGCTACACCTTC

d_call: .
clone_size: .
j_call: TRBJ1-4
v_call: TRBV7-9
cdr3_aa: CASSPTGFNEKLFF
cdr3_nt: TGTGCCAGCAGCCCGACGGGGTTCAATGAAAAACTGTTTTTT

d_call: TRBD2
clone_size: few
j_call: TRBJ2-3
v_call: TRBV19
cdr3_aa: CASSTAWPTAGGGDTQYF
cdr3_nt: TGTGCCAGTAGTACAGCCTGGCCTACAGCGGGGGGTGGAGATACGCAGTATTTT

d_call: .
clone_size: once
j_call: TRBJ1-3
v_call: TRBV2
cdr3_aa: CASPRGSGNTIYF
cdr3_nt: TGTGCCAGCCCCAGGGGCTCTGGAAACACCATATATTTT

d_call: .
clone_size: .
j_call: TRBJ1-5
v_call: TRBV5-8
cdr3_aa: CASSFTGRGRRQPQHF
cdr3_nt: TGTGCCAGCAGCTTTACTGGCAGGGGACGGCGGCAGCCCCAGCATTTT

d_call: .
clone_size: .
j_call: TRBJ2-1
v_call: TRBV7-9
cdr3_aa: CSSSLPYNEQFF
cdr3_nt: TGTTCCAGCAGCTTACCATACAATGAGCAGTTCTTC

d_call: TRBD1
clone_size: .
j_call: TRBJ2-7
v_call: TRBV4-3
cdr3_aa: CASSRGGQGANSYEQYF
cdr3_nt: TGCGCCAGCAGCCGGGGGGGACAGGGGGCGAACTCCTACGAGCAGTACTTC

d_call: TRBD1
clone_size: .
j_call: TRBJ1-2
v_call: TRBV28
cdr3_aa: CASSLLAGGVPHYGYTF
cdr3_nt: TGTGCCAGCAGTTTGCTGGCAGGGGGCGTACCGCACTATGGCTACACCTTC

d_call: TRBD2
clone_size: .
j_call: TRBJ2-3
v_call: TRBV28
cdr3_aa: CASSWSGSVADTQYF
cdr3_nt: TGTGCCAGCAGTTGGAGCGGGAGTGTCGCAGATACGCAGTATTTT

d_call: TRBD2
clone_size: .
j_call: TRBJ2-7
v_call: TRBV25-1
cdr3_aa: CASTLAGTYEQYF
cdr3_nt: TGTGCCAGCACCCTAGCGGGGACCTACGAGCAGTACTTC